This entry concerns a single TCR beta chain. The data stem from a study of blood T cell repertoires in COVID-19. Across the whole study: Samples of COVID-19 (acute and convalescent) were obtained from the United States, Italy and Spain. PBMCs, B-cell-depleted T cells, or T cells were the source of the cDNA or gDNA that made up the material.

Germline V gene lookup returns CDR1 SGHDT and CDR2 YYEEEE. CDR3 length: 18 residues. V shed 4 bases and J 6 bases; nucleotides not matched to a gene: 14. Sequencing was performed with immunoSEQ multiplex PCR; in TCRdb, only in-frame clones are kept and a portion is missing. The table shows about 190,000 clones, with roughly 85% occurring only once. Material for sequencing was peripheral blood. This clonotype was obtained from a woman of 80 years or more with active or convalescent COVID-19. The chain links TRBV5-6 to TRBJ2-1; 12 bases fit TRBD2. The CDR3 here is CASSPRGLAGGRSNEQFF. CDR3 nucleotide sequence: TGTGCCAGCAGCCCCCGGGGCCTAGCGGGAGGGCGTAGCAATGAGCAGTTCTTC.